The next 29 T cell receptor beta chains were all read from a single sample in a study of T cells in Graves' hyperthyroidism and ophthalmopathy. RNA transcripts yielded amplified TCR beta CDR3 regions. The HTBI set primed first-round TCR CDR3 RT-PCR. TCRdb reprocessed the multiplex PCR reads via MiXCR and lists one record per CDR3 protein. The sample lists approximately 400,000 distinct CDR3 sequences; under 15% were seen once. The sample was blood. The receptors here all came from a woman between 25 and 40 years old with Graves' hyperthyroidism.

The chain is built from TRBV5-6 and TRBJ2-7; D is unclear. The germline gives CDR1 SGHDT, CDR2 YYEEEE. The V end was cut by 4 bases, the J end by 6 bases, with 11 bases between. The CDR3 runs 12 residues. The CDR3 DNA follows: TGTGCCAGCAGCATGACATTTCTCGAGCAGTACTTC. Translated: CASSMTFLEQYF.

Ten or more counts support this clonotype. The genes are TRBV5-1 and TRBJ2-1, with 9 nucleotides matching TRBD2. Germline V CDR1 and CDR2: SGHRS, YFSETQ. J gave up 3 bases and V 3 bases, and 10 bases lay outside the gene matches. There are 17 residues in the CDR3. CDR3: CASSSSPASGIYNEQFF. Here the CDR3 DNA reads TGCGCCAGCAGCTCATCCCCGGCTAGCGGGATCTACAATGAGCAGTTCTTC.

This clonotype has more than one count but fewer than ten. The rearrangement uses TRBV6-5 and TRBJ2-1; D is unresolved. The CDR3 has 11 residues. CDR1 MNHEY and CDR2 SVGAGI come from the germline V gene. V lost 1 base and J lost 8, with 3 bases in between. CDR3 protein: CASSYWDEQFF. The CDR3 DNA reads as TGTGCCAGCAGTTACTGGGATGAGCAGTTCTTC.

This clonotype was counted many times. This sequence joins TRBV3-1 and TRBJ2-7; D remains ambiguous. The germline V and J ends were trimmed by 3 bases and 1 base, with 4 bases remaining between them. CDR1 and CDR2 from the germline V gene are LGHDT and YNNKEL (reference sequence). The CDR3 consists of 12 residues. CDR3 protein: CASSQVSYEQYF. The DNA for the CDR3 is TGTGCCAGCAGCCAGGTATCCTACGAGCAGTACTTC.

This clonotype showed up many times. This sequence joins TRBV12-3 or TRBV12-4 and TRBJ1-1; D is ambiguous. CDR3 length equals 13 residues. V was clipped by 6 bases and J by 3 bases, with 11 bases between them. Written as DNA, the CDR3 is TGTGCCAGCAGCCTTTCGGAATACACTGAAGCTTTCTTT. Amino acid sequence: CASSLSEYTEAFF.

This clonotype has more than one count but fewer than ten. The genes are TRBV5-1 and TRBJ1-2, with D maybe TRBD1 (5 bases). The V end lost 0 bases, the J end lost 6 bases, and 12 bases lay between the germline ends. Germline V gene sequence: CDR1 SGHRS, CDR2 YFSETQ. The CDR3 has 14 residues. The CDR3 DNA reads as TGCGCCAGCAGCTTGGCCGTGGGGGAGGATGGCTACACCTTC. Protein sequence: CASSLAVGEDGYTF. Using reference TRBV5-1 and TRBJ1-2 for the parts outside the CDR3, the full variable domain is KAGVTQTPRYLIKTRGQQVTLSCSPISGHRSVSWYQQTPGQGLQFLFEYFSETQRNKGNFPGRFSGRQFSNSRSEMNVSTLELGDSALYLCASSLAVGEDGYTFGSGTRLTVV.

The sample holds many counts of this clonotype. The genes are TRBV20-1 and TRBJ2-1; D is unclear. Germline CDR1 and CDR2: DFQATT and SNEGSKA (reference sequence). Between the trimmed V and J ends, which lost 4 bases and 7 bases, there was a span of 17 bases. The CDR3 is made up of 14 amino acids. The CDR3 region is CSANKRHGRNEQFF. In nucleotides, the CDR3 is TGCAGTGCTAACAAACGCCACGGCCGGAATGAGCAGTTCTTC.

This clonotype was recorded many times. The chain is built from TRBV7-9 and TRBJ2-1; perhaps TRBD2 as D (6 bases). Trimming took off 5 bases at V and 4 bases at J, with 18 bases between the two ends. Per germline, CDR1 SEHNR and CDR2 FQNEAQ (reference sequence). The CDR3 sequence is 16 residues long. CDR3 amino acids: CASSPRGGNVYNEQFF. For the CDR3, the DNA is TGTGCCAGCAGCCCTCGGGGCGGGAACGTTTACAATGAGCAGTTCTTC.

The CDR3 DNA reads as TGCGCCAGCAGCCTAGATCCCCGCGATACTAAGCGAGGCAATCAGCCCCAGCATTTT. This sequence encodes CASSLDPRDTKRGNQPQHF. The gene calls are TRBV4-1 and TRBJ1-5; D remains ambiguous. Trimming left V 4 bases short and J 2 bases short, with 24 bases between. Germline V gene sequence: CDR1 MGHRA, CDR2 YSYEKL. This CDR3 has 19 residues.

This clonotype has more than one count but fewer than ten. V and J are TRBV3-1 and TRBJ2-3; D possibly corresponds to TRBD1 (6 bases). In germline, CDR1 is LGHDT, CDR2 YNNKEL (reference sequence). V dropped 1 base and J dropped 5 bases, with 10 bases sitting between them. The CDR3 covers 14 residues. The CDR3 nucleotides read TGTGCCAGCAGCCAAGGTGGGGGCAGAGATACGCAGTATTTT. As protein: CASSQGGGRDTQYF.

This clonotype was counted at least ten times. The rearrangement joins TRBV28 to TRBJ1-5; 7 bases are a match to TRBD1. The V gene end was trimmed by 4 bases and the J gene end by 7 bases; junction bases not matched to a gene: 10. The germline V gene has CDR1 MDHEN and CDR2 SYDVKM. The CDR3 has 15 residues. The CDR3 DNA follows: TGTGCCAGCAGTTCTGGGGAACGACAGGGACAGCCCCAGCATTTT. This translates into CASSSGERQGQPQHF.

This clonotype is labeled as medium-sized. The chain uses TRBV11-3 and TRBJ2-7; the D is unclear. Trimming removed 5 bases from V and 3 bases from J, with 11 bases in between. Germline CDR1 SGHNT, CDR2 YENEEA. The CDR3 is 13 amino acids. CDR3 residues: CASSVLDGYEQYF. The CDR3 nucleotides are TGTGCCAGCAGCGTATTGGACGGCTACGAGCAGTACTTC. Looking up the rest from reference TRBV11-3 and TRBJ2-7 gives the full variable domain: EAGVVQSPRYKIIEKKQPVAFWCNPISGHNTLYWYLQNLGQGPELLIRYENEEAVDDSQLPKDRFSAERLKGVDSTLKIQPAELGDSAVYLCASSVLDGYEQYFGPGTRLTVT.

The rearrangement joins TRBV12-3 or TRBV12-4 to TRBJ2-7, with 15 bases matching TRBD2. Trimming took 5 bases from V and 6 from J; bases not matched to a gene: 5. This CDR3 contains 15 residues. This chain's CDR3 is CASSPGLAGGVEQYF. CDR3 nucleotide sequence: TGTGCCAGCAGTCCGGGACTAGCGGGAGGCGTCGAGCAGTACTTC.

This clonotype was observed at least ten times. The chain joins TRBV20-1 to TRBJ1-6; 10 nucleotides match TRBD1. The germline CDR1 and CDR2 sequences are DFQATT and SNEGSKA (reference sequence). With 5 bases clipped from V and 7 bases from J, the junction kept 8 bases outside the gene matches. CDR3 length: 15 residues. CDR3 residues: CSAWTGGNRNSPLHF. In DNA form, the CDR3 reads TGCAGTGCTTGGACAGGGGGGAACCGCAATTCACCCCTCCACTTT.

This clonotype was seen at least ten times. This chain links TRBV7-6 with TRBJ2-1; D is possibly TRBD2 (5 bases). Germline V gene sequence: CDR1 SGHVS, CDR2 FNYEAQ. The CDR3 consists of 15 residues. Trimming removed 1 base at V and 2 bases at J, with 9 bases between. This chain's CDR3 is CASSLGADPYNEQFF. CDR3 nucleotide sequence: TGTGCCAGCAGCTTAGGAGCGGATCCCTACAATGAGCAGTTCTTC.

The sample holds a few counts of this clonotype. The chain carries TRBV19 and TRBJ2-7, with 7 bases aligning to TRBD1. Germline-derived CDR1 and CDR2 are LNHDA and SQIVND (reference sequence). The CDR3 is made up of 16 amino acids. The ends lost 5 bases at V and 2 bases at J; junction bases unmatched: 12. The CDR3 reads CASSPNRDSRTYEQYF. In DNA, the CDR3 is TGTGCCAGTAGTCCGAACCGGGACAGCAGAACCTACGAGCAGTACTTC.

The chain links TRBV12-3 or TRBV12-4 to TRBJ2-7, with 10 positions matching TRBD1. The junction had 12 bases not matched to a gene; V was cut back by 7 bases and J by 6 bases. This CDR3 spans 15 amino acids. The CDR3 spells CASTLGQGLGAEQYF. The CDR3 coding sequence is TGTGCCAGCACCCTGGGACAGGGGTTGGGGGCCGAGCAGTACTTC.

The chain recombines TRBV9 with TRBJ2-6; TRBD1 is a possible D gene (5 bases). V was clipped by 0 bases and J by 3 bases, with 7 bases between them. Per the germline V gene, CDR1 is SGDLS and CDR2 is YYNGEE. The CDR3 covers 15 residues. The CDR3 sequence: CASSVERGGANVLTF. The CDR3 DNA reads TGTGCCAGCAGCGTAGAAAGGGGTGGGGCCAACGTCCTGACTTTC.

In its sample, this clonotype was seen a few times. The chain uses TRBV6-1 and TRBJ1-1; 8 positions agree with TRBD1. Germline CDR1 MNHNS, CDR2 SASEGT. The CDR3 runs 16 residues. V was pared by 6 bases and J by 5 bases, with 14 bases of the junction left unmatched. CDR3 nucleotide sequence: TGTGCCAGCAGATCTGGAGCCGGACAGGGTGGGACTGAAGCTTTCTTT. It yields the protein CASRSGAGQGGTEAFF.

The chain's CDR3 is CSARAGTYYEQYF. The CDR3 DNA sequence: TGCAGTGCTAGAGCCGGGACATACTACGAGCAGTACTTC. V usage is TRBV20-1 and J usage is TRBJ2-7; D may be TRBD1 (6 bases). The CDR3 has 13 residues. Between the trimmed V and J ends, which lost 1 base and 3 bases, there was a span of 10 bases. Germline loops: CDR1 DFQATT, CDR2 SNEGSKA (reference sequence).

This clonotype was detected ten times or more. The chain is built from TRBV29-1 and TRBJ2-5; D perhaps matches TRBD1 (6 bases). Trimming cost V 5 bases and J 2 bases, with 18 bases left between them. Germline CDR1 and CDR2: SQVTM and ANQGSEA. This CDR3 has 15 amino acids. For the CDR3, the DNA is TGCAGCGTTTCCCAGGGGACAAACCGACAAGAGACCCAGTACTTC. It codes for CSVSQGTNRQETQYF.

This clonotype was counted at least ten times. V is TRBV6-1 and J is TRBJ2-1, with 9 positions matching TRBD1. The CDR3 is 16 amino acids. The V segment lost 5 bases and the J segment 0 bases; nucleotides outside the gene matches: 5. Germline lookup yields CDR1 MNHNS and CDR2 SASEGT. The DNA for the CDR3 is TGTGCCAGCAGTACGACAGGGGGAAGCTCCTACAATGAGCAGTTCTTC. It specifies CASSTTGGSSYNEQFF.

This clonotype has only a few counts. This chain uses TRBV3-1 with TRBJ1-3; no clear D gene. Trimming stripped 3 bases from V and 0 bases from J, with 9 bases between. The CDR3 length is 15 residues. Per the germline V gene, CDR1 is LGHDT and CDR2 is YNNKEL (reference sequence). The CDR3 sequence is CASSHSLLSGNTIYF. The CDR3 region has the DNA TGTGCCAGCAGCCACTCATTGCTCTCTGGAAACACCATATATTTT.

The rearrangement links TRBV5-1 to TRBJ2-2; 8 bases align to TRBD2. This CDR3 is built from 14 residues. CDR1 is SGHRS and CDR2 is YFSETQ in the germline V gene. After removal of 4 bases from V and 4 bases from J, the junction contained 3 bases not matched to a gene. The DNA for the CDR3 is TGCGCCAGCAGCCCCAGCGGGAGCACCGGGGAGCTGTTTTTT. It yields the protein CASSPSGSTGELFF.

In this sample, this clonotype turned up many times. The chain combines TRBV12-3 or TRBV12-4 with TRBJ1-5; D call uncertain. CDR3 length equals 13 residues. Trimming cost V 5 bases and J 3 bases, with 8 bases left between them. The CDR3 here is CASSLRDNQPQHF. In nucleotides, the CDR3 is TGTGCCAGCAGTCTGCGGGACAATCAGCCCCAGCATTTT.

About this clonotype: This may stem from a read error, because a much larger clone lies one nucleotide away. The chain uses TRBV3-1 and TRBJ2-2, with D maybe TRBD1 (6 bases). The CDR3 length is 15 residues. CDR1 LGHDT and CDR2 YNNKEL come from the germline V gene (reference sequence). CDR3 DNA: TGTGCCAGCAGCCACCGGGACACTTACACCGGGGACCTGTTTTTT. Residues: CASSHRDTYTGDLFF.

This clonotype was seen repeatedly, ten times or more. The chain employs TRBV3-1 and TRBJ2-2; D not resolved. V was clipped by 1 base and J by 1 base, with 7 bases between them. This CDR3 spans 15 amino acids. The V gene's germline CDR1 is LGHDT and CDR2 YNNKEL (reference sequence). In nucleotides, the CDR3 is TGTGCCAGCAGCCAAGCCGGCAAGAACACCGGGGAGCTGTTTTTT. This encodes CASSQAGKNTGELFF.

In this sample, this clonotype turned up many times. The chain has TRBV2 and TRBJ1-5, with 8 bases identical to TRBD1. V was pared by 7 bases and J by 6 bases, with 14 bases of the junction left unmatched. This CDR3 region has 16 residues. CDR1 and CDR2 from the germline V gene are SNHLY and FYNNEI. This chain's CDR3 is CASNSGLGQGGQPQHF. In nucleotides, the CDR3 is TGTGCCAGCAATTCCGGGCTCGGACAGGGCGGTCAGCCCCAGCATTTT.

The table lists this clonotype with many counts. The chain combines TRBV18 with TRBJ1-1; D uncertain. The germline V and J ends were trimmed by 1 base and 7 bases, with 7 bases remaining between them. This CDR3 contains 12 residues. Germline values: CDR1 KGHSH, CDR2 LQKENI. The CDR3, as DNA: TGTGCCAGCTCACCACTAAGTCATGAAGCTTTCTTT. Translation gives CASSPLSHEAFF.